The rows below give T cell receptor beta chains drawn from one sample of a study of blood T cell repertoires in COVID-19. Assay: immunoSEQ multiplex PCR; the TCRdb copy retains only in-frame clones and omits some. The data show hundreds of thousands of clones, with around 90% seen just once and 14% to 15% held by the top ten. The material sequenced was PBMCs or T cells enriched from blood (not recorded which). These receptors were obtained from a woman aged 45-65 years with acute COVID-19. The CDR3 runs from the conserved cysteine through the conserved F or W. The D gene is left open where the match is weak. Clone size is stated in some rows and not others, as once, few, many or a class when expanded.

j_call v_call d_call clone_size cdr3_nt cdr3_aa
TRBJ2-1 TRBV12-3/TRBV12-4 - - TGTGCCAGCAGTAGGACAGATAACAATGAGCAGTTCTTC CASSRTDNNEQFF
TRBJ2-3 TRBV7-2 TRBD2 - TGTGCCAGCAGCTTACGGGCTAGCGGGAGTAGCACAGATACGCAGTATTTT CASSLRASGSSTDTQYF
TRBJ2-6 TRBV19 TRBD1 - TGTGCCAGTAGTATAGTAGGGGGCAGTGGGGCCAACGTCCTGACTTTC CASSIVGGSGANVLTF
TRBJ2-7 TRBV7-8 - - TGTGCCAGCAGCCCGGGACTGTCCTACGAGCAGTACTTC CASSPGLSYEQYF
TRBJ2-3 TRBV5-1 TRBD2 once TGCGCCAGCAGCGTTCCAGCGGGAGAAGGCACAGATACGCAGTATTTT CASSVPAGEGTDTQYF
TRBJ2-7 TRBV12-3/TRBV12-4 - - TGTGCCAGCAGTTTTCCCCCCTACGGCGAGCAGTACTTC CASSFPPYGEQYF
TRBJ2-2 TRBV7-2 TRBD1 - TGTGCCAGCTTAAGGGGGCAGGGGAACACCGGGGAGCTGTTTTTT CASLRGQGNTGELFF
TRBJ2-3 TRBV15 - - TGTGCCACCAGCAGAGATTACCGTGGGACTAGCACAGATACGCAGTATTTT CATSRDYRGTSTDTQYF
TRBJ2-5 TRBV19 TRBD1 - TGTGCCAGTAGTATAAGGGAGGCAGGGGGCGCGGAGACCCAGTACTTC CASSIREAGGAETQYF
TRBJ2-3 TRBV28 - - TGTGCCAGCAGTTTATTACAGCTAAGCACAGATACGCAGTATTTT CASSLLQLSTDTQYF
TRBJ2-7 TRBV9 - - TGTGCCAGCAGCGTTGGAGGTTACTCCTACGAGCAGTACTTC CASSVGGYSYEQYF
TRBJ2-7 TRBV18 TRBD2 - TGTGCCAGCTCACCAATAGCCCTGGCGGGAGTCACCTACGAGCAGTACTTC CASSPIALAGVTYEQYF
TRBJ2-3 TRBV7-3 - - TGTGCCAGCAGCTCGGCAGATACGCAGTATTTT CASSSADTQYF
TRBJ2-1 TRBV7-2 - - TGTGCCAGCAGCTTAGTTTATAATGAGCAGTTCTTC CASSLVYNEQFF
TRBJ2-3 TRBV7-3 TRBD2 - TGTGCCAGCAGCTTAATAAAAGCGGGAGTCCCCCAAGATACGCAGTATTTT CASSLIKAGVPQDTQYF
TRBJ2-2 TRBV19 TRBD2 - TGTGCCAGTAGTATTTTAGCGGGATCAATCGGGGAGCTGTTTTTT CASSILAGSIGELFF
TRBJ2-1 TRBV27 - few TGTGCCAGCAGTAGAGGCGGGGCCACCTACAATGAGCAGTTCTTC CASSRGGATYNEQFF
TRBJ2-4 TRBV2 - - TGTGCCAGACCGGACTGGGCCTTAGCCAAAAACATTCAGTACTTC CARPDWALAKNIQYF
TRBJ2-7 TRBV19 TRBD2 - TGTGCCAGTAGTCGGACTAGCGGGAGAGAATACGAGCAGTACTTC CASSRTSGREYEQYF
TRBJ1-1 TRBV28 TRBD1 - TGTGCCAGCAGTTCAGGACAGGGAATGAATGCTGAAGCTTTCTTT CASSSGQGMNAEAFF
TRBJ1-3 TRBV10-3 TRBD1 - TGTGCCACCGGGACAGCCTCTGGAAACACCATATATTTT CATGTASGNTIYF
TRBJ2-5 TRBV27 TRBD2 - TGTGCCAGCAGTTTATTAGCGGGAGGGAGAGAGACCCAGTACTTC CASSLLAGGRETQYF
TRBJ2-1 TRBV5-1 - - TGCGCCAGCAGCTCCAGACAATCCTCCTACAATGAGCAGTTCTTC CASSSRQSSYNEQFF
TRBJ2-7 TRBV7-9 - few TGTGCCAGCAGCTTAGGGCTCGGCAGGGCGGTTCTCGAGCAGTACTTC CASSLGLGRAVLEQYF
TRBJ1-2 TRBV19 - - TGTGCCAGTAGCCCCTCGGGGAGAGTCGGCTATGGCTACACCTTC CASSPSGRVGYGYTF
TRBJ1-2 TRBV4-3 - - TGCGCCAGCAGCCAAGGCCCACTCGACCCGAGGAGCTACACCTTC CASSQGPLDPRSYTF
TRBJ2-7 TRBV9 - - TGTGCCAGCAGCGTAGAGGCAGGTTGGTCCTACGAGCAGTACTTC CASSVEAGWSYEQYF
TRBJ1-5 TRBV6-6 - - TGTGCCAGCAGTTACTCGACCGGTCAGGGGTATCAGCCCCAGCATTTT CASSYSTGQGYQPQHF
TRBJ1-2 TRBV7-9 TRBD1 - TGTGCCAGCGGTCCGGGACAGGGCCTTTTTGGCTACACCTTC CASGPGQGLFGYTF
TRBJ2-1 TRBV5-6 - - TGTGCCAGCAGCTCCGCGGGGAGCTCCTACAATGAGCAGTTCTTC CASSSAGSSYNEQFF
TRBJ2-5 TRBV7-2 TRBD2 - TGTGCCAGCAGCTTAAGTAGAGGGACTAGCGGGAGGGAGACCCAGTACTTC CASSLSRGTSGRETQYF
TRBJ2-7 TRBV5-5 TRBD2 once TGTGCCAGCAGACAGGCGGGAGACGCCTACGAGCAGTACTTC CASRQAGDAYEQYF
TRBJ2-7 TRBV10-3 - - TGTGCCATCAGGGACGGACTATCCCCAACCTACGAGCAGTACTTC CAIRDGLSPTYEQYF
TRBJ1-1 TRBV25-1 - once TGTGCCAGCACTCCGACAGTGAACACTGAAGCTTTCTTT CASTPTVNTEAFF
TRBJ2-5 TRBV11-2 - - TGTGCCAGCAGCTTAGTGGTGAGAACGGTTAGAGAGACCCAGTACTTC CASSLVVRTVRETQYF
TRBJ2-5 TRBV11-3 TRBD1 - TGTGCCAGCAGCTTGGGGGCAGGGGGCCACCAAGAGACCCAGTACTTC CASSLGAGGHQETQYF
TRBJ1-5 TRBV3-1/TRBV3-2 - - TGTGCCAGCAGCCCCGGGGGAGGACGAAACTGGCCCCAGCATTTT CASSPGGGRNWPQHF
TRBJ2-1 TRBV2 - - TGTGCCAGCAGGCGTATCAATGAGCAGTTCTTC CASRRINEQFF
TRBJ2-3 TRBV7-8 - - TGTGCCAGCAGCCTTATTCTTGGACAAGGCACAGATACGCAGTATTTT CASSLILGQGTDTQYF